One and the same sample provided the 28 T cell receptor beta chains below, sequenced in a study of T cells and copy number aberrations in small-cell lung cancer. Assay used: immunoSEQ multiplex PCR; TCRdb lists only in-frame clones, some missing. The sample lists about 2,600 clones, 82% occurring once. Sequencing was performed on normal tissue next to the tumor. The receptors were gathered from a man aged 70-80 years with small cell lung cancer.

The chain is built from TRBV12-5 and TRBJ1-1, with D possibly being TRBD1 (6 bases). Germline assignment: CDR1 LGHNT and CDR2 FRNRAP. CDR3 size: 12 residues. The V end lost 1 base, the J end lost 11 bases, and 11 bases lay between the germline ends. CDR3 DNA sequence: TGTGCTAGTGGTTTGGGAGGGACAAAGGCTTTCTTT. It translates to CASGLGGTKAFF.

The rearrangement joins TRBV29-1 to TRBJ1-5; possibly TRBD1 for D (5 bases). This CDR3 has 12 amino acids. The germline gives CDR1 SQVTM, CDR2 ANQGSEA. V lost 4 bases to trimming and J lost 7 bases, with 11 bases between them. The CDR3 coding sequence is TGCAGCGTTGCTCAGGGCGGGCAGCCCCAGCATTTT. Translated, it gives CSVAQGGQPQHF.

J is TRBJ2-3 and V is TRBV5-6; TRBD2 agrees at 9 bases. Germline V lookup: CDR1 SGHDT, CDR2 YYEEEE. This CDR3 comprises 15 residues. The J segment lost 1 base and the V segment lost 3 bases, leaving 3 bases of the junction unmatched. This chain's CDR3 is CASSSRGGRTDTQYF. CDR3 DNA sequence: TGTGCCAGCAGCTCGCGGGGGGGCCGCACAGATACGCAGTATTTT. The full variable domain, in which reference TRBV5-6 and TRBJ2-3 provide the parts outside the CDR3, is DAGVTQSPTHLIKTRGQQVTLRCSPKSGHDTVSWYQQALGQGPQFIFQYYEEEERQRGNFPDRFSGHQFPNYSSELNVNALLLGDSALYLCASSSRGGRTDTQYFGPGTRLTVL.

The chain couples TRBV5-6 to TRBJ2-5; 9 nucleotides line up with TRBD1. The CDR3 is 14 amino acids. Germline CDR1 reads SGHDT; CDR2 reads YYEEEE. V lost 3 bases to trimming and J lost 2 bases; unmatched junction nucleotides: 2. The CDR3: CASSWDRAQETQYF. The DNA of the CDR3 is TGTGCCAGCAGCTGGGACAGGGCTCAAGAGACCCAGTACTTC.

A word on this clone: One end of the junction varies from germline; a read error may be responsible. This sequence joins TRBV5-1 and TRBJ2-1, with 7 bases lining up with TRBD1. CDR1 and CDR2 from the germline V gene are SGHRS and YFSETQ. The CDR3 is made up of 15 amino acids. DNA for the CDR3: TGCGCCAGCAGCTTACAGACAGGGAAGTACACTGAGCAGTTCTTC. It translates to CASSLQTGKYTEQFF.

V is TRBV11-3 and J is TRBJ2-7, with D perhaps TRBD1 (6 bases). CDR3 length: 15 residues. Germline V gene lookup returns CDR1 SGHNT and CDR2 YENEEA. Trimming took off 5 bases at V and 1 base at J, with 15 bases between the two ends. The CDR3 nucleotides read TGTGCCAGCAGCAACAGATCCGGGACATCCTACGAGCAGTACTTC. Residues: CASSNRSGTSYEQYF.

The CDR3 here is CASSLDRVTNEKLFF. The CDR3 bases are TGCGCCAGCAGCTTGGACAGGGTAACTAATGAAAAACTGTTTTTT. This chain connects TRBV5-1 to TRBJ1-4; TRBD1 is a possible D gene (6 bases). V lost 0 bases, J lost 1 base, and 7 bases lay in between. This CDR3 comprises 15 residues. Germline CDR1 reads SGHRS; CDR2 reads YFSETQ.

This clone was recorded a few times. The chain has TRBV7-2 and TRBJ1-1; possible D gene TRBD1, 6 bases. Germline CDR1 reads SGHTA; CDR2 reads FQGNSA. The CDR3 extends over 14 amino acids. V lost 1 base and J 2 bases, leaving 8 bases between the germline ends. For the CDR3, the DNA is TGTGCCAGCAGCTTAGAGGGGGGTAACACTGAAGCTTTCTTT. Protein: CASSLEGGNTEAFF.

V and J are TRBV19 and TRBJ1-1, with 8 bases identical to TRBD1. In germline, CDR1 is LNHDA, CDR2 SQIVND (reference sequence). This CDR3 contains 15 residues. Trimming removed 3 bases from V and 8 bases from J; junction bases left unmatched: 11. CDR3 nucleotide sequence: TGTGCCAGTAGTATCTCTTATGCAGGGGGCAAGGAAGCTTTCTTT. As protein: CASSISYAGGKEAFF.

The rearrangement links TRBV16 to TRBJ1-1; maybe TRBD1 (5 bases). The CDR3 consists of 15 residues. The V end lost 4 bases, the J end lost 4 bases, and 16 bases lay between the germline ends. The germline V gene has CDR1 KGHSY and CDR2 FQNENV. The CDR3 region has the DNA TGTGCCAGCAGCCCAAGGGACGTGGGCGGCACTGAAGCTTTCTTT. It codes for CASSPRDVGGTEAFF.

CDR3 protein: CASGLHGFNQPQHF. CDR3 nucleotides: TGTGCTAGTGGTTTGCATGGTTTCAATCAGCCCCAGCATTTT. V gene TRBV12-5 combines with J gene TRBJ1-5; D ambiguous. The CDR3 sequence is 14 residues long. Trimming cost V 2 bases and J 3 bases, with 8 bases left between them. Germline CDR1 is LGHNT and CDR2 is FRNRAP.

This sequence joins TRBV2 and TRBJ1-1; no reliable D call. Trimming took off 6 bases at V and 4 bases at J, with 15 bases between the two ends. The germline V gene has CDR1 SNHLY and CDR2 FYNNEI. The CDR3 extends over 14 amino acids. The chain's CDR3 is CASSEREGATEAFF. DNA for the CDR3: TGTGCCAGCAGCGAAAGGGAGGGAGCCACTGAAGCTTTCTTT.

V and J are TRBV27 and TRBJ1-1; D uncertain. The V gene lost 7 bases and the J gene lost 7 bases, with 13 bases spanning the gap. Germline lookup yields CDR1 MNHEY and CDR2 SMNVEV (reference sequence). The CDR3 extends over 12 amino acids. CDR3 amino acids: CASKRGGIEAFF. In DNA, the CDR3 is TGTGCCAGCAAACGTGGAGGTATTGAAGCTTTCTTT.

The J gene is TRBJ1-1, the V gene TRBV7-8; possibly TRBD1 for D (5 bases). The length of the CDR3 is 12 residues. Germline V gene data show CDR1 as SGHVS and CDR2 as FQNEAQ. Trimming removed 5 bases at V and 5 bases at J, with 9 bases between. Here the CDR3 DNA reads TGTGCCAGCAGCCCCGGGGGGACTGAAGCTTTCTTT. Translated: CASSPGGTEAFF.

The chain has TRBV7-3 and TRBJ1-1; TRBD1 might be the D (5 bases). Germline V gene sequence: CDR1 SGHTA, CDR2 FQGTGA. The CDR3 contains 13 residues. The germline V and J ends were trimmed by 6 bases and 8 bases, with 16 bases remaining between them. CDR3 loop: CASRLDRAGEAFF. DNA for the CDR3: TGTGCCAGCAGACTTGACAGAGCCGGGGAAGCTTTCTTT. The whole variable domain, filled in from reference TRBV7-3 and TRBJ1-1, reads GAGVSQTPSNKVTEKGKYVELRCDPISGHTALYWYRQSLGQGPEFLIYFQGTGAADDSGLPNDRFFAVRPEGSVSTLKIQRTERGDSAVYLCASRLDRAGEAFFGQGTRLTVV.

The CDR3, as DNA: TGCAGTAGCAGTAGCACAGATACGCAGTATTTT. This codes for CSSSSTDTQYF. This sequence joins TRBV20-1 and TRBJ2-3; D uncertain. V was cut by 8 bases and J by 0 bases, with 6 bases left in between. The CDR3 loop spans 11 amino acids. The V gene's germline CDR1 is DFQATT and CDR2 SNEGSKA (reference sequence).

Comment on this clone: At one end the junction does not follow the germline gene, possibly because of a read error. V and J are TRBV12-5 and TRBJ2-6, with 7 bases matching TRBD1. The CDR3 is made up of 18 amino acids. CDR1 is LGHNT, CDR2 FRNRAP, per germline. CDR3 in amino acids: CASGTPEGALSGANVLTF. CDR3 nucleotides: TGTGCTAGTGGGACTCCAGAGGGGGCGCTTTCTGGGGCCAACGTCCTGACTTTT.

V gene TRBV18 combines with J gene TRBJ1-3; TRBD1 is a possible D gene (6 bases). The CDR3 loop spans 14 amino acids. Trimming took 2 bases from V and 5 from J, leaving 10 bases between them. Germline loops: CDR1 KGHSH, CDR2 LQKENI. The CDR3 DNA reads TGTGCCAGCTCACCAGCAGGGGTTAGAAACACCATATATTTT. Protein product: CASSPAGVRNTIYF.

This chain joins TRBV20-1 and TRBJ1-1; 9 nucleotides agree with TRBD1. The CDR3 extends over 11 amino acids. CDR1 and CDR2 (germline): DFQATT, SNEGSKA (reference sequence). With 5 bases clipped from V and 12 bases from J, the junction kept 7 bases outside the gene matches. The CDR3 DNA sequence: TGCAGTGCTCTTTGGGACAGGGTGTCTTTCTTT. It translates to CSALWDRVSFF.

J is TRBJ2-7 and V is TRBV5-1; 7 bases map to TRBD1. Germline V CDR1 and CDR2: SGHRS, YFSETQ. The junction had 7 bases not matched to a gene; V was cut back by 4 bases and J by 0 bases. The CDR3 sequence is 15 residues long. CDR3 region: CASSDRTGVSYEQYF. CDR3 nucleotide sequence: TGCGCCAGCAGCGATAGGACAGGCGTCTCCTACGAGCAGTACTTC.

The chain joins TRBV5-8 to TRBJ2-7, with a tentative D call TRBD2 (6 bases). Germline CDR1 is SGHTS and CDR2 is YDEGEE. CDR3 length: 16 residues. Trimming removed 6 bases at V and 0 bases at J, with 19 bases between. The CDR3: CASIKRPGLSSYEQYF. The CDR3 DNA sequence: TGTGCCAGCATCAAAAGACCGGGACTCAGCTCCTACGAGCAGTACTTC.

The chain uses TRBV18 and TRBJ1-2; 9 bases match TRBD1. CDR1 KGHSH and CDR2 LQKENI come from the germline V gene. V shed 0 bases, J shed 4 bases, and the junction held 6 bases outside the gene matches. There are 16 residues in the CDR3. For the CDR3, the DNA is TGTGCCAGCTCACCACCGGGGGGACAGGGTGCCTATGGCTACACCTTC. This gives the protein CASSPPGGQGAYGYTF.

The CDR3 region has the DNA TGCGCCAGCAGCCAAGCTAAGGGCGGCAACACAGATACGCAGTATTTT. It yields the protein CASSQAKGGNTDTQYF. J is TRBJ2-3 and V is TRBV4-1; D remains unclear. The CDR3 runs 16 residues. Germline V gene lookup returns CDR1 MGHRA and CDR2 YSYEKL. Deletions cut 1 base from V and 2 bases from J, with 13 bases between.

The chain uses TRBV10-2 and TRBJ1-1; D gene ambiguous. V shed 2 bases and J shed 9 bases, with 7 bases lying between them. The germline V gene has CDR1 WSHSY and CDR2 SAAADI. The CDR3 is made up of 11 amino acids. CDR3 region: CASSEAAKAFF. The CDR3 coding sequence is TGCGCCAGCAGTGAGGCAGCCAAAGCTTTCTTT.

The chain links TRBV30 to TRBJ1-5; 10 bases are shared with TRBD1. V lost 8 bases to trimming and J lost 2 bases; unmatched junction nucleotides: 12. The CDR3 has 16 residues. The germline V gene encodes CDR1 GTSNPN and CDR2 SVGIG (reference sequence). The CDR3 DNA reads TGTGCCACTGCAGCCGGGACAGGGGTTGGCAATCAGCCCCAGCATTTT. It codes for CATAAGTGVGNQPQHF.

The chain joins TRBV6-5 to TRBJ1-4; no reliable D call. The germline CDR1 and CDR2 sequences are MNHEY and SVGAGI. The CDR3 extends over 11 amino acids. The germline V and J ends were trimmed by 5 bases and 7 bases, with 5 bases remaining between them. The CDR3: CASSNTEKLFF. The CDR3 bases are TGTGCCAGCAGTAACACTGAAAAACTGTTTTTT.

Points on this clone: Germline is not matched at one junction end, which may reflect a read error. The sample contains more than one DNA sequence encoding this CDR3. The rearrangement joins TRBV5-1 to TRBJ2-6, with D possibly TRBD1 on 5 matching bases. The germline V gene has CDR1 SGHRS and CDR2 YFSETQ. The CDR3 is made up of 17 amino acids. This CDR3 reads CASSLTVLPSGANVLTF. CDR3 in DNA: TGCGCCAGCAGCTTAACAGTACTGCCATCTGGGGCCAACGTCTTGACTTTC.

V is TRBV7-8 and J is TRBJ1-1, with D possibly matching TRBD1 (5 bases). Per the germline V gene, CDR1 is SGHVS and CDR2 is FQNEAQ. The CDR3 consists of 13 residues. The V gene lost 5 bases and the J gene lost 13 bases, with 20 bases spanning the gap. CDR3: CASSPGGERRGFF. The CDR3 nucleotides read TGTGCCAGCAGCCCCGGAGGGGAAAGAAGGGGTTTCTTT.